This T cell receptor beta chain was captured in a study of cytomegalovirus exposure and HLA in healthy donors (dated 2017 in TCRdb). Regarding the study in general: In an earlier analysis of some 550 of the donors, under 300 Gb of sequence data and 90 million to 120 million unique TCR beta sequences from 150 million to 200 million T cells were reported. An early release that covered some 640 HLA-typed donors contained 300 to 350 gigabases of sequencing data and tens of millions of unique TCR sequences. Of the approximately 370 genotyped donors, 81% were placed in the genetic ancestry cluster associated with self-reported Caucasian donors. The study aimed to test whether signatures of past pathogen exposure could be identified by cataloging public T cell receptors. The study used immunosequencing to profile the T cell repertoires of 666 subjects and linked those repertoires to cytomegalovirus serostatus. Along with the 666-subject first cohort, a separate validation cohort of over 90 different subjects was used. High-throughput TCR immunosequencing, statistical association of individual TCRs with disease status, and machine learning were combined to predict cytomegalovirus infection status. To study patterns of TCR occurrence, a later analysis re-analyzed previously published TCR beta repertoires from under 750 donors and added high-resolution HLA genotyping. Rather than drawing on any new phenotypic data, the later analysis identified candidate immune exposures from TCR beta sequences and the way those sequences occurred across donors. An earlier analysis of fewer than 700 of the donors applied high-throughput TCR beta sequencing to assess whether each TCR beta V gene segment acted as functional or pseudogenic. Donor age, sex, ethnicity and CMV serostatus were compiled alongside the repertoire data. In a later genetic analysis, genome-wide SNP genotypes for about three fifths of the roughly 670 donors were used, and that subset was treated as a discovery cohort. Every repertoire in the discovery cohort had been generated on one and the same sequencing platform. Both class I and class II loci were covered by HLA typing, at four-digit resolution. The number of typed donors differed by locus: roughly 629-640 for A, B, C, DRB1 and DQB1; some 540 for DQA1; approximately 610 for DPA1; and some 450 for DPB1. Roughly 5 DR-DQ haplotypes were handled as single units for association and clustering, since linkage in the cohort was strong. Across about 380 genotyped donors of the cohort, an average of about 240,000 unique TCR beta nucleotide sequences per donor were sequenced, and around 19% of those sequences were non-productive. What the authors observed across the whole study: Most CMV-associated TCR beta chains appeared to be HLA-restricted in a later analysis, and the HLA associations seemed to be driven largely by CMV exposure. A later genetic analysis reported fewer N-insertions in productive TCRs among donors in an Asian-associated ancestry cluster than the roughly 700-donor mean. Seventeen rarely observed V segments, including chromosome 9 orphons, were excluded from the earlier analysis of a few hundred of the donors because counts were too low. Immune exposure information for the cohort was limited to CMV serostatus. It was suggested by the authors that the approach could potentially be generalized to other disease states and immunological phenotypes. In vitro tests confirmed that a few of the cytomegalovirus-associated TCR beta chains recognize cytomegalovirus antigens. The classifier was reported to diagnose cytomegalovirus status with high specificity and sensitivity in both the original and validation cohorts. Specific HLA alleles were associated with more than 15,000 TCR beta sequences at a false discovery rate of 0.05 in a later analysis. A total of roughly 160 TCR beta chains were listed by the study as associated with cytomegalovirus. A further reported finding was that TCR beta sequences accurately predicted the HLA-A and HLA-B alleles for most subjects in the first cohort. Linkage disequilibrium might explain the correlated functional status among segregating V segments, but an unknown experimental factor could not be excluded. HLA typing was unavailable for some donors at each locus, so association tests used only the typed subset. In a later genetic analysis, a missense DCLRE1C variant was associated with V-gene and J-gene trimming of TCR beta chains, and the association was replicated in an independent cohort. Compared with equally common non-associated chains, HLA-associated TCR beta chains in a later analysis were more clonally expanded and had lower generation probabilities. Most TCR sequences were seen in very few donors, while some public TCRs were found in many individuals. When HLA alleles, especially DR and DQ, strongly co-occurred, attributing TCR associations to individual alleles was difficult. The sequencing pipeline was judged likely to have produced a cluster of highly shared sequence variants as a technical artifact. A later analysis reported that several top co-occurrence clusters appeared linked to parvovirus B19, influenza, CMV and Epstein-Barr virus. In an earlier analysis of 500 to 650 of the donors, most TCR beta V segments appeared in productive rearrangements about 90% or about 30% of the time, broadly matching IMGT annotations. The 87-base-pair reads could not distinguish some IMGT-functional V segments, including TRBV6-2 and TRBV6-3, so those segments were excluded. Sequencing depth was assumed to be roughly uniform across donors in the presence/absence analyses, though that assumption may not hold. The cohort was sequenced for TCR beta chains only, and without alpha or paired-chain data the features that could be detected were limited. In a later analysis, the rate of TCR association differed among HLA loci, with DRB1 alleles having the most associated TCRs and HLA-C alleles having the fewest.

CDR1 and CDR2 (SEHNR, FQNEAQ) derive from the germline V gene (reference sequence). The CDR3 numbers 13 residues from cysteine through phenylalanine. The read is trimmed to its CDR3 DNA, 39 bases read in frame from base 1. In total, just over 650 healthy bone marrow donors made up the cohort. At the time of sampling, all cohort members were nominally healthy, though unrecorded immune exposures were likely present. The donor was CMV seropositive and was included in the group of 250 to 300 seropositive cohort members. Every donor gave a peripheral blood sample, and the peripheral blood mononuclear cells from that sample were used for TCR beta sequencing. The Qiagen DNeasy Blood Extraction Kit was used to extract genomic DNA from the blood cell samples. Note on this clone: There is no known antigen for this receptor. Relative to the germline gene, one junction end is altered; a read error may explain this.

Library preparation employed the immunoSEQ multiplex PCR assay. The multiplex PCR relied on a mix of 60 forward primers for TCR Vbeta segments and 13 reverse primers for TCR Jbeta segments. A multiplex PCR assay on genomic DNA amplified the CDR3 region of rearranged TCR beta genes. The Illumina HiSeq System was used to sequence the amplified TCR beta libraries as 87-base-pair reads. Processing in the source paper ran as follows. A later analysis tallied 75 million to 95 million unique TCR beta chains across the 600 to 700 repertoires, and some 10 million of those chains were shared by two or more donors. To remove PCR and sequencing errors, raw reads were error-corrected and collapsed into unique sequences using a nearest-neighbor algorithm that merged closely related sequences. V, D and J gene segments were assigned by aligning CDR3 sequences to IMGT reference sequences. For a sequence to be retained, at least a six-nucleotide match to both a V gene segment and a J gene segment was required. A rearrangement counted as productive if the CDR3 had no stop codons and remained in frame with V and J, and every other rearrangement counted as non-productive. CDR3 was defined by IMGT convention, running from the second conserved V-encoded cysteine to the conserved J-encoded phenylalanine. The earlier analysis of fewer than 700 of the donors excluded sequences that lacked an unambiguous match to a single V gene segment. An earlier analysis of several hundred of the donors called V segments functional above 56.7% productive rearrangements and segregating when the between-donor standard deviation exceeded 5%. A statistical classification framework was developed to diagnose cytomegalovirus status using the catalog of TCR beta chain sequences. In a later analysis, V and J genes were assigned by comparing TCR nucleotide sequences against IMGT/GENE-DB human TR gene sequences. A later analysis assigned CDR3 sequences and most-parsimonious VDJ recombination scenarios with the TCRdist pipeline. In a later analysis, every TCR beta chain was defined by the combination of its CDR3 amino acid sequence and its V-gene family, and reads without a unique V-gene family were dropped. A later analysis removed several hundred highly shared, low-generation-probability nucleotide sequences to deal with suspected cross-contamination and a sequencing artifact. A later analysis calculated a clonal expansion index for each public chain from normalized within-repertoire ranks of inferred template counts. A later analysis computed generation probabilities with a VDJ recombination model fitted to out-of-frame rearrangements, and checked the results against IGoR. In a later analysis, TCR-TCR, TCR-HLA and TCR-CMV co-occurrence was scored with hypergeometric tests, and a repertoire-size bias correction was applied to TCR pairs. In a later analysis, false discovery rates were estimated by permuting HLA or CMV assignments 20 times. In a later analysis, co-occurring TCRs were grouped using DBSCAN, and TCRdist sequence similarity was added for clustering within HLA-allele-positive subsets. Repertoires with fewer than 30,000 or more than 120,000 public chains were left out of co-occurrence clustering, as were about five repertoires with anomalous nucleotide sharing. TCRdb provides this immuneACCESS table in a form limited to in-frame rearrangements. Some clones are lacking; in checked studies, under half of them reflect an unresolved V gene, and why the rest are absent is not known. V and J calls and clone size follow that table, whereas D and trimming were derived from the DNA. The sample table contains about 200,000 clones; only one count was recorded for roughly 80% of them. The biggest ten clones account for about 6.1% of the sample.

Sequences were obtained from PBMCs. This clonotype originated in a man aged 35-49 years in good health and CMV-seropositive. This sequence uses TRBV7-9 and TRBJ2-5; 7 nucleotides in the junction match TRBD1. The DNA reads TGTTCCAGCAGCAGACAGGGAGTAGAGACCCAGTACTTC. Its protein reads: CSSSRQGVETQYF.